This T cell receptor (beta chain) was sequenced for a study of T cells in women clearing cervical HPV infection (dated by TCRdb to the late 2010s). With respect to the entire study: Cases were 20 to 25 women with histologically confirmed HPV16-related CIN3 or worse, including a couple of invasive cancers. Controls were 25 to 30 women whose single incident HPV16 infection cleared within 12 months without precancer or cancer developing. Case blood was taken at the visit when the lesion was first identified, whereas control blood was taken when infection was no longer detected. For cases, a median interval of about 140 days, with an interquartile range of about 85 to 200 days, was observed between lesion detection and blood sampling. HLA typing was available for only a few women, so HLA type could not be excluded as a confounder. The exploratory proof-of-principle case-control study was nested within the Guanacaste HPV Natural History Study in Costa Rica and compared TCR repertoires across cervical HPV16 outcomes. Cases and controls were matched on year of sample collection and on age within five years. Median age was roughly 33 years in cases versus roughly 40 in controls, and baseline characteristics did not differ significantly. The parent cohort enrolled some 10,000 women aged 18 or older in Guanacaste, Costa Rica, during about 1993 to 1994 and followed them for approximately seven years. Five blinded duplicates per group were added as quality controls, so that approximately 60 samples were obtained: roughly 50 participants and 10 replicates.

Paper-wide results and their limitations: Cases had lower TRBV6-7 relative abundance than controls (about 0.1% versus 0.15%; Bonferroni P = 0.0008). By combining richness with V gene abundances, random forest classifiers separated cases from controls with an estimated AUC of about 0.86. Because the number of T cells per sample was unknown, the richness differences could reflect varying T-cell content rather than repertoire biology. TCR repertoire richness was significantly higher in CIN3+ cases than in controls across sequencing depths, while evenness did not differ. The cross-sectional design could not show whether the associations came before the infection or were a result of it, and neither effector/memory subsets nor HPV-specific T cells were isolated.

Every participant had a single incident cervical HPV16 infection, and women with prevalent HPV16 infections were excluded. Cervical HPV DNA was detected by MY09/MY11 PCR, and genotyping was performed by dot-blot hybridization. More than 14 mL of heparinized blood were centrifuged, and the buffy coat was split into aliquots, frozen at -30 degrees C, and then kept at -80 degrees C. QIAGEN kits were used to extract genomic DNA from buffy coat specimens. Turning to this clone: This clone's antigen is unknown. The DNA ends 3 residues before the CDR3 does, and the rest of the CDR3 is filled in from the germline J gene.

From cysteine to phenylalanine, the CDR3 is 15 amino acids long. Part of the CDR3 DNA is given, 36 bases translated from base 1. CDR1 and CDR2 are read off the germline V gene as MNHEY and SVGEGT. V is clipped by 5 bases and J by 5 bases, and the sequence between their germline boundaries is 15 bases long. The immunoSEQ assay used multiplex PCR to amplify TCR beta CDR3 regions from an average of around 1.2 ug of genomic DNA per sample. To correct primer bias, the assay used a complete synthetic TCR repertoire to set an amplification baseline. The amplicons were sequenced on the Illumina platform. The study's own analysis went as follows. Sequences were error-corrected by clustering with frequency ratios and a modified nearest-neighbor algorithm, then analyzed in the immunoSEQ Analyzer with IMGT gene definitions. TCR richness and evenness were averaged over 20 rarefaction repeats at each rarefaction depth, excluding samples with fewer sequences than the depth. Wilcoxon rank sum tests with FDR correction were used to compare relative abundances of V, D and J genes between the groups. Blinded duplicates gave an intraclass correlation of under 97% for TCR richness and an average of around 83% across over 55 gene segments. Imported from immuneACCESS, the table was reduced by TCRdb to in-frame sequences with V and J called. These copies leave out some clones; in studies compared against another copy, an unresolved V gene accounts for under half, and the cause of the remainder is not known. V and J calls and clone size are as listed in that table; D and trimming were resolved from the DNA. The table kept for this sample lists 20,000 to 25,000 clones. 2% to 3% of the sample is taken by the ten largest.

This sequence originates from a woman between 18 and 70 years old with a cervical HPV16 infection that either progressed to CIN3+ or cleared (not recorded which). Sequenced input: blood buffy coat. In this chain, TRBV6-2 or TRBV6-3 is recombined with TRBJ2-2; the D gene identity is not certain. The CDR3 bases that were read are TGTGCCAGCAGTGCCCGTTTTCTAGGAACCGGGGAG. The resulting protein is CASSARFLGTGE. The full-length CDR3 reads as CASSARFLGTGELFF.